This passage covers 26 T cell receptor beta chains from one sample sequenced in a study of blood T cell repertoires in COVID-19. Sequenced by immunoSEQ multiplex PCR; TCRdb stores in-frame clones only, minus some. The table has roughly 120,000 clones, 85% seen once; the top ten hold about 13%. Specimen: peripheral blood. The receptor source for this set is a human donor in a cohort sampled during active COVID-19.

The rearrangement joins TRBV18 to TRBJ2-3, with TRBD2 matching over 7 bases. J lost 2 bases, V lost 0 bases, and 2 bases had no gene match. Germline CDR1 and CDR2: KGHSH and LQKENI. The CDR3 loop spans 15 amino acids. CDR3 DNA: TGTGCCAGCTCACCACCACTAGCGATCACAGATACGCAGTATTTT. This gives the protein CASSPPLAITDTQYF.

The gene calls are TRBV30 and TRBJ1-1; the match to TRBD1 covers 8 bases. V was pared by 3 bases and J by 9 bases, with 9 bases of the junction left unmatched. The V gene's germline CDR1 is GTSNPN and CDR2 SVGIG (reference sequence). CDR3 length: 13 residues. CDR3 loop: CAWRAVGQGQAFF. The CDR3 nucleotides read TGTGCCTGGAGGGCGGTCGGACAGGGACAAGCTTTCTTT.

This chain links TRBV6-1 with TRBJ2-6; D not certain. Germline CDR1 is MNHNS and CDR2 is SASEGT. V was pared by 3 bases and J by 4 bases, with 10 bases between. CDR3 length: 15 residues. The CDR3 reads CASSDWATGANVLTF. The CDR3 DNA reads as TGTGCCAGCAGTGATTGGGCTACGGGGGCCAACGTCCTGACTTTC.

This chain links TRBV4-3 with TRBJ2-7; D remains ambiguous. Germline V gene data show CDR1 as LGHNA and CDR2 as YSLEER. The CDR3 runs to 15 residues. The ends were cut back, 3 bases at V and 5 bases at J, with 17 bases in the middle. The CDR3 coding sequence is TGCGCCAGCAGCCAGTCTAGTAGATCGGTCAACGAGCAGTACTTC. This sequence encodes CASSQSSRSVNEQYF.

V gene TRBV5-6 combines with J gene TRBJ1-1; 9 bases are a match to TRBD1. Germline values: CDR1 SGHDT, CDR2 YYEEEE. J was trimmed by 5 bases and V by 2 bases; bases with no gene match: 13. CDR3 size: 17 residues. The CDR3 spells CASSFGTGRDVRTEAFF. CDR3 bases: TGTGCCAGCAGCTTTGGGACAGGGAGGGACGTGAGGACTGAAGCTTTCTTT.

J is TRBJ2-1 and V is TRBV20-1, with D perhaps matching TRBD2 (5 bases). Germline V lookup: CDR1 DFQATT, CDR2 SNEGSKA (reference sequence). Deletions cut 3 bases from V and 5 bases from J, with 14 bases between. The CDR3 has 14 amino acids. The CDR3 sequence is CSASHERKHNEQFF. As DNA, the CDR3 is TGCAGTGCTAGTCATGAGCGGAAACACAATGAGCAGTTCTTC.

V gene TRBV28 combines with J gene TRBJ1-6; 9 nucleotides align to TRBD1. CDR3 length: 14 amino acids. Germline values: CDR1 MDHEN, CDR2 SYDVKM. The V gene end was trimmed by 4 bases and the J gene end by 9 bases; junction bases not matched to a gene: 4. The CDR3 sequence: CASSWGQGRSPLHF. DNA of the CDR3: TGTGCCAGCAGTTGGGGACAGGGACGTTCACCCCTCCACTTT.

The V gene is TRBV28, the J gene TRBJ2-3, with TRBD2 as a possible D gene (7 bases). CDR1 and CDR2 (germline): MDHEN, SYDVKM. V dropped 8 bases and J dropped 0 bases, with 18 bases sitting between them. The CDR3 has 16 amino acids. DNA for the CDR3: TGTGCCAGCCCGCGGGCGGGGGCGTCTAGCACAGATACGCAGTATTTT. Encoded protein: CASPRAGASSTDTQYF.

The chain combines TRBV11-2 with TRBJ2-1; 8 nucleotides match TRBD1. The germline V gene encodes CDR1 SGHAT and CDR2 FQNNGV. This CDR3 spans 16 amino acids. The junction had 8 bases not matched to a gene; V was cut back by 5 bases and J by 2 bases. DNA for the CDR3: TGTGCCAGCAGCCTAAACAGGGGGTCGGCCTACAATGAGCAGTTCTTC. Its protein product is CASSLNRGSAYNEQFF.

This clone was found a few times. The chain joins TRBV5-8 to TRBJ1-3, with D possibly being TRBD1 (6 bases). Germline V CDR1 and CDR2: SGHTS, YDEGEE. V was trimmed by 4 bases and J by 1 base, leaving 12 bases between them. The CDR3 extends over 15 amino acids. In DNA, the CDR3 is TGTGCCAGCAGCCTAGACAGGAGGTCTGGAAACACCATATATTTT. It yields the protein CASSLDRRSGNTIYF.

This chain links TRBV3-1 (or the pseudogene TRBV3-2) with TRBJ1-4; D gene uncertain. Germline V gene data show CDR1 as LGHDT and CDR2 as YNNKEL (reference sequence). The CDR3 sequence is 16 residues long. V gave up 1 base and J gave up 8 bases, with 17 bases separating them. The CDR3 here is CASSQVRASMGEKLFF. The DNA of the CDR3 is TGTGCCAGCAGCCAAGTGAGGGCGTCAATGGGGGAAAAACTGTTTTTT.

This clone was picked up one time. V usage is TRBV25-1 and J usage is TRBJ1-1, with 8 nucleotides matching TRBD1. V lost 7 bases to trimming and J lost 3 bases; unmatched junction nucleotides: 13. This CDR3 has 16 amino acids. Germline V CDR1 and CDR2: MGHDK, SYGVNS. The CDR3 bases are TGTGCCAGCAATCCGACTGGACAGGGAGGGTACACTGAAGCTTTCTTT. Residues: CASNPTGQGGYTEAFF.

The CDR3 region is CASSLEGLAGGLRWFF. The CDR3, as DNA: TGTGCCAGCAGTTTAGAAGGGCTAGCGGGGGGCCTAAGGTGGTTCTTC. The chain carries TRBV27 and TRBJ2-1, with 11 nucleotides matching TRBD2. CDR1 and CDR2 from the germline V gene are MNHEY and SMNVEV (reference sequence). J was trimmed by 15 bases and V by 2 bases; bases with no gene match: 15. The CDR3 sequence is 16 residues long.

In its sample, this clone was seen once. The chain couples TRBV29-1 to TRBJ2-1; D may be TRBD2 (6 bases). The CDR3 has 15 residues. The ends were cut back, 4 bases at V and 6 bases at J, with 19 bases in the middle. In germline, CDR1 is SQVTM, CDR2 ANQGSEA. CDR3 in amino acids: CSVVAGTLFINEQFF. In nucleotides, the CDR3 is TGCAGCGTTGTGGCGGGAACCCTATTTATCAATGAGCAGTTCTTC.

The rearrangement uses TRBV19 and TRBJ1-2; TRBD1 agrees at 9 bases. The CDR3 consists of 16 residues. The junction had 17 bases not matched to a gene; V was cut back by 7 bases and J by 8 bases. The germline V gene encodes CDR1 LNHDA and CDR2 SQIVND (reference sequence). CDR3 bases: TGTGCCAGTAAGAGTCTGAATCTGGACAGGGGTGGAGGCTACACCTTC. Residues: CASKSLNLDRGGGYTF.

This clone has just one count. The chain links TRBV4-3 to TRBJ2-1, with TRBD2 matching over 10 bases. V dropped 0 bases and J dropped 9; count of bases not matched to a gene: 8. CDR3 length: 16 amino acids. CDR1 is LGHNA and CDR2 is YSLEER in the germline V gene. The CDR3 sequence is CASSQDGASGGSEQFF. As DNA, the CDR3 is TGCGCCAGCAGCCAAGATGGGGCTAGCGGGGGAAGTGAGCAGTTCTTC.

The CDR3 sequence is CASSPSPGQQYYGYTF. CDR3 nucleotides: TGTGCCAGCAGCCCCTCGCCGGGACAACAATACTATGGCTACACCTTC. V is TRBV9 and J is TRBJ1-2, with D perhaps matching TRBD1 (6 bases). The ends were cut back, 4 bases at V and 3 bases at J, with 19 bases in the middle. This CDR3 has 16 amino acids. Germline V gene sequence: CDR1 SGDLS, CDR2 YYNGEE.

This clone was observed a handful of times. V is TRBV6-6 and J is TRBJ2-7, with 8 bases fitting TRBD1. The CDR3 sequence is 15 residues long. The J segment lost 0 bases and the V segment lost 5 bases, leaving 6 bases of the junction unmatched. Germline lookup yields CDR1 MNHNY and CDR2 SVGAGI (reference sequence). The CDR3: CASSLGTGSSYEQYF. The CDR3 coding sequence is TGTGCCAGCAGTCTTGGGACAGGAAGCTCCTACGAGCAGTACTTC.

The genes are TRBV5-1 and TRBJ2-2, with 7 bases that match TRBD1. Germline CDR1 reads SGHRS; CDR2 reads YFSETQ. Trimming removed 4 bases from V and 4 bases from J; junction bases left unmatched: 4. CDR3 length equals 14 residues. The CDR3 spells CASSTTGTTGELFF. CDR3 DNA sequence: TGCGCCAGCAGCACGACAGGGACCACCGGGGAGCTGTTTTTT.

The chain recombines TRBV7-2 with TRBJ1-5; a possible D gene is TRBD1 (6 bases). Per the germline V gene, CDR1 is SGHTA and CDR2 is FQGNSA. Between the trimmed V and J ends, which lost 5 bases and 5 bases, there was a span of 10 bases. The CDR3 extends over 13 amino acids. This CDR3 is CASSPGQYQPQHF. In nucleotides, the CDR3 is TGTGCCAGCAGCCCCGGACAGTATCAGCCCCAGCATTTT.

The V call is TRBV5-1, the J call TRBJ2-1, with D possibly being TRBD2 (7 bases). V was cut by 0 bases and J by 8 bases, with 15 bases left in between. The germline V gene encodes CDR1 SGHRS and CDR2 YFSETQ. This CDR3 spans 15 amino acids. For the CDR3, the DNA is TGCGCCAGCAGCTTGGCGGGGGGCTACGGGGATGAGCAGTTCTTC. Protein product: CASSLAGGYGDEQFF. Full variable domain (outside the CDR3, taken from reference TRBV5-1 and TRBJ2-1): KAGVTQTPRYLIKTRGQQVTLSCSPISGHRSVSWYQQTPGQGLQFLFEYFSETQRNKGNFPGRFSGRQFSNSRSEMNVSTLELGDSALYLCASSLAGGYGDEQFFGPGTRLTVL.

V is TRBV7-9 and J is TRBJ1-4; 8 nucleotides agree with TRBD1. The CDR3 length is 15 residues. With V trimmed by 5 bases and J by 7 bases, 9 bases remained unmatched. The germline V gene encodes CDR1 SEHNR and CDR2 FQNEAQ (reference sequence). The CDR3 DNA reads TGTGCCAGCAGCCAGGGACAGGTATACCTTGAAAAACTGTTTTTT. This sequence encodes CASSQGQVYLEKLFF.

V gene TRBV7-9 combines with J gene TRBJ2-1; 11 bases line up with TRBD1. Unmatched junction bases numbered 3, after V lost 5 bases and J lost 6 bases. Germline V lookup: CDR1 SEHNR, CDR2 FQNEAQ (reference sequence). The CDR3 sequence is 14 residues long. CDR3 region: CASSRGTGGNEQFF. CDR3 sequence (DNA): TGTGCCAGCAGCAGAGGGACAGGGGGCAATGAGCAGTTCTTC.

The chain couples TRBV4-3 to TRBJ2-5, with 13 bases identical to TRBD2. There are 16 residues in the CDR3. V lost 4 bases and J lost 4; bases outside the gene matches: 6. Per the germline V gene, CDR1 is LGHNA and CDR2 is YSLEER. This chain's CDR3 is CASSPGTSGEGETQYF. The CDR3, as DNA: TGCGCCAGCAGCCCGGGGACTAGCGGGGAGGGAGAGACCCAGTACTTC.

With regard to this clone: Other nucleotide sequences from this sample produce the same CDR3. The V call is TRBV29-1, the J call TRBJ2-7; 10 nucleotides match TRBD1. CDR3 length equals 15 residues. Germline CDR1 reads SQVTM; CDR2 reads ANQGSEA. V was pared by 3 bases and J by 7 bases, with 12 bases of the junction left unmatched. The CDR3 nucleotides are TGCAGCGTTGAGGGGACAGGGGACTCCCTTGAGGAGCAGTACTTC. This gives the protein CSVEGTGDSLEEQYF.

The rearrangement uses TRBV6-1 and TRBJ2-7, with D perhaps TRBD2 (6 bases). V lost 2 bases and J lost 5, with 10 bases in between. The germline gives CDR1 MNHNS, CDR2 SASEGT. This CDR3 is built from 13 residues. CDR3 protein: CASSEPGRDEQYF. The CDR3 coding sequence is TGTGCCAGCAGTGAACCCGGGAGAGACGAGCAGTACTTC.